This TCR beta chain is drawn from a study of T cells in women clearing cervical HPV infection. Broader study findings: T-cell numbers per sample were unknown and may explain richness differences.

With respect to this clone: Antigen specificity is unknown.

Data came from immunoSEQ multiplex PCR; TCRdb stores just in-frame clones and leaves some out. This sample's table has approximately 32,000 clones. This receptor was obtained from a woman between 18 and 75 years old with a cervical HPV16 infection that either progressed to CIN3+ or cleared (not recorded which). The sample was blood buffy coat.

The CDR3 bases that were read are TGTGCCAGCTCGGCGGGGGGGAATAGGAATGAC. Protein sequence: CASSAGGNRND. In full, the CDR3 reads CASSAGGNRNDYTF. V and J are TRBV18 and TRBJ1-2; maybe TRBD1 (5 bases). The CDR3 end falls 3 residues outside the read, so it is completed with the germline J gene. Germline-derived CDR1 and CDR2 are KGHSH and LQKENI. This CDR3 has 14 amino acids.